Following are 7 T cell receptor beta chains from one sample sequenced in a study of kidney transplant recipient with SARS-CoV-2 infection. Via MiXCR, TCRdb re-called the reads, giving one row per CDR3 protein. The sample yields approximately 250,000 distinct CDR3 sequences, 25% to 35% seen once. The source was a blood sample, collected at baseline and on day 111 from a kidney transplant recipient. Receptors originate from a male patient aged 25 to 39 who had COVID-19 and was a kidney transplant recipient. Some T cells may have come from the graft donor.

This clonotype showed up just a few times. The gene calls are TRBV21-1 and TRBJ2-3; no check of the table's D call, TRBD2, against the DNA was made. TRBV21-1 counts as a pseudogene. This CDR3 spans 21 amino acids. The CDR3 protein is CASSTQGLAGEKGTGSPTQYF. The CDR3 DNA is TGTGCCAGCAGCACCCAAGGACTAGCGGGAGAAAAGGGCACTGGGAGCCCTACGCAGTATTTT.

This clonotype was seen many times. V and J are TRBV6-2 or TRBV6-3 and TRBJ2-4, with D perhaps given as TRBD1 or TRBD2 (5 bases each). Germline assignment: CDR1 MNHEY and CDR2 SVGEGT. Trimming shortened V by 6 bases and J by 3 bases, and 21 bases separated the two germline ends. The CDR3 is made up of 17 amino acids. DNA for the CDR3: TGTGCCAGCAGCCCGCGCGGACGGGGACGGGGCAAAAACATTCAGTACTTC. Translation gives CASSPRGRGRGKNIQYF.

This clonotype was counted only a few times. A single base separates this from a much larger clone, so it may be a read error. The V and J genes are TRBV28 and TRBJ1-2, with D unresolved. The CDR3 length is 13 residues. From germline, CDR1 is MDHEN and CDR2 SYDVKM. DNA for the CDR3: TGTGCCGGCAGTTTACCCGGGGTCGATGGCTACACCTTC. It encodes CAGSLPGVDGYTF.

In its sample, this clonotype was seen many times. This chain uses TRBV29-1 with TRBJ2-5, with D maybe TRBD2 (5 bases). Per germline, CDR1 SQVTM and CDR2 ANQGSEA. The CDR3 runs 14 residues. V lost 5 bases, J lost 5 bases, and 18 bases lay in between. CDR3 DNA: TGCAGCGTTTTCGACGCCAGGACGGGGGAGACCCAGTACTTC. This translates into CSVFDARTGETQYF.

This clonotype has ten or more counts. The chain couples TRBV5-3 to TRBJ1-2, with D hard to call. TRBV5-3 is an ORF, with its function uncertain. V gave up 7 bases and J gave up 4 bases, with 23 bases separating them. This CDR3 is 16 amino acids long. This chain's CDR3 is CARPPSVVRKTYGYTF. The CDR3 DNA is TGTGCCAGACCTCCATCAGTGGTGAGAAAGACCTATGGCTACACCTTC.

This clonotype was detected many times. This chain uses TRBV21-1 with TRBJ2-3; the D call TRBD2 from the table was never checked on the DNA. TRBV21-1 constitutes a pseudogene. The CDR3 runs to 17 residues. CDR3 in amino acids: CASSPLLATVMQDTQYF. The DNA of the CDR3 is TGTGCCAGCAGTCCATTGCTAGCTACAGTCATGCAAGATACGCAGTATTTT.

This clonotype came up a few times. This sequence joins TRBV4-3 and TRBJ2-1; 12 bases match TRBD2. V lost 4 bases and J lost 4; bases outside the gene matches: 5. The CDR3 spans 16 residues. CDR1 LGHNA and CDR2 YSLEER come from the germline V gene. The CDR3 DNA reads as TGCGCCAGCAGCCCACGACTAGCGGGGGAATACAATGAGCAGTTCTTC. Residues: CASSPRLAGEYNEQFF.